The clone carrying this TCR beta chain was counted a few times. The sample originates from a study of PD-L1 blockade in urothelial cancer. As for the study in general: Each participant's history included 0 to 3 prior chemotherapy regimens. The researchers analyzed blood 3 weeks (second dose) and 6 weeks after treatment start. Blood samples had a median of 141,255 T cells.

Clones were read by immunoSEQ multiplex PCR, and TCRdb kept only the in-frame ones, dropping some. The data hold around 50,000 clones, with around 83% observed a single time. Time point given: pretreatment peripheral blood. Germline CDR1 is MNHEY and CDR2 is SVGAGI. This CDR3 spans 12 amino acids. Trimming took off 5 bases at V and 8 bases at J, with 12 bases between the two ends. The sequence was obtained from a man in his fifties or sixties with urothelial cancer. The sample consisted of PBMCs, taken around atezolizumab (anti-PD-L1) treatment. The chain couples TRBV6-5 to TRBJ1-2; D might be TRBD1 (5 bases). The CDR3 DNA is TGTGCCAGCAGTACCGGGGGAGGGGGCTACACCTTC. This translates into CASSTGGGGYTF.